This T cell receptor (beta chain) was obtained from a study of radiotherapy plus CTLA-4 blockade in lung cancer. As concerns this clone: Its antigen is unknown.

Study results and limitations: TCR clones originating in tumors grew in number in blood after radiotherapy plus ipilimumab. Reported findings show early blood T cell clone dynamics, with interferon-beta, best predicted response.

Some clones are missing from TCRdb's copy, which holds only in-frame ones; the method was immunoSEQ multiplex PCR. The sample yields some 34,000 clones, 55% to 80% seen once. Treatment of patients with chemo-refractory metastatic non-small-cell lung cancer consisted of focal radiation plus CTLA-4 blockade with ipilimumab. Source: peripheral blood, taken from a patient treated with radiotherapy plus ipilimumab. The sequence derives from a human donor with non-small cell lung cancer who had stable disease on radiotherapy plus ipilimumab.

CDR3 amino acids: CASSSGLAEQFF. In nucleotides, the CDR3 is TGTGCCAGCAGCTCGGGACTAGCGGAGCAGTTCTTC. The V gene is TRBV5-4, the J gene TRBJ2-1; TRBD2 agrees at 10 bases. The germline CDR1 and CDR2 sequences are SGHNT and YYREEE (reference sequence). The CDR3 is 12 residues long. V trimming: 3 bases; J trimming: 10 bases; junction bases outside the gene matches: 1.